Reported below is one TCR beta chain. The antigen is undetermined. One end of the junction does not line up with germline, which may come from a read error. This sample was included in a study of T cells in Graves' hyperthyroidism and ophthalmopathy. The CDR3 has 16 residues. Germline CDR1 reads ENHRY; CDR2 reads SYGVKD. RNA transcripts served as the template for amplifying TCR beta CDR3 regions. The HTBI primer set served for first-round RT-PCR of the TCR CDR3. TCRdb recomputed calls from the multiplex PCR reads with MiXCR, one row per CDR3 protein. This sample carries a few hundred thousand distinct CDR3 sequences, about 45% of them seen once, and the ten largest clones take under 20%. The study, taken as a whole, reports: In validation, the model predicted ophthalmopathy. These predictions came a median around 5.9 months before onset.

Input material: peripheral blood or thyroid tissue (not recorded which). This TCR derives from an adult woman with Graves' disease, either hyperthyroidism or ophthalmopathy (not recorded which). This chain joins TRBV10-3 and TRBJ1-4; tentative D call: TRBD1 (6 bases). The CDR3 DNA sequence: TGTGCCATCAGTGAACAGGGATCCACAACTAATGGAAAACTGTTTTTT. Protein product: CAISEQGSTTNGKLFF.